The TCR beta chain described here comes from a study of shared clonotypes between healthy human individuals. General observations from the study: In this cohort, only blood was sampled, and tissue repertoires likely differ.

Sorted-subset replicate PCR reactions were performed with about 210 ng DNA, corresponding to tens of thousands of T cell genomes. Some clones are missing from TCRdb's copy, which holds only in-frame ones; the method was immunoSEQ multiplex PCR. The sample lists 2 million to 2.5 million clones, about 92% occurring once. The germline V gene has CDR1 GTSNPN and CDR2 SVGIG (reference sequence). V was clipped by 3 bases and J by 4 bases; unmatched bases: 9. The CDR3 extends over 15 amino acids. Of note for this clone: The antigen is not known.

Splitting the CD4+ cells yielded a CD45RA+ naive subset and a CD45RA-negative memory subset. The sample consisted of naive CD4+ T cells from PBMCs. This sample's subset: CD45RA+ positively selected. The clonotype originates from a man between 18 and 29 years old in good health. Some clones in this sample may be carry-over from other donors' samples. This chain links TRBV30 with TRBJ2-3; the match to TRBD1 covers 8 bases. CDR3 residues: CAWRFETGDADTQYF. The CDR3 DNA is TGTGCCTGGAGATTTGAGACAGGGGATGCAGATACGCAGTATTTT.